This passage covers 9 T cell receptor beta chains from one sample sequenced in a study. TCRdb reprocessed the 5' RACE reads with MiXCR, giving one entry per CDR3 protein. The sample shows under 35,000 distinct CDR3 sequences, about 25% of them seen only once. Sequenced input: naive CD4+ T cells sorted from a lymph node. Subset reported: naive CD4+ T cells, CD4+CD45RA+CD25-. These receptors all come from a female donor with breast cancer.

Only a few counts were recorded for this clonotype. The rearrangement joins TRBV12-3 or TRBV12-4 to TRBJ2-1; 7 bases match TRBD1. Germline trimming cut 7 bases from V and 2 bases from J; bases unmatched to any gene: 5. This CDR3 contains 14 residues. In DNA form, the CDR3 reads TGTGCCAGCACCCCGGGACAGACCTACAATGAGCAGTTCTTC. This sequence encodes CASTPGQTYNEQFF.

In this sample, this clonotype turned up a few times. V is TRBV20-1 and J is TRBJ1-5, with 9 bases fitting TRBD1. J lost 4 bases, V lost 6 bases, and 7 bases had no gene match. Germline CDR1 is DFQATT and CDR2 is SNEGSKA (reference sequence). The CDR3 has 14 amino acids. The CDR3 DNA sequence: TGCAGTGCGATACAGGGGGCTAGGAATCAGCCCCAGCATTTT. Translated, it gives CSAIQGARNQPQHF.

This clonotype was counted only a few times. The chain recombines TRBV5-1 with TRBJ2-1; D may be TRBD1 (5 bases). The CDR3 has 16 amino acids. Trimming left V 0 bases short and J 2 bases short, with 12 bases between. Germline-derived CDR1 and CDR2 are SGHRS and YFSETQ. CDR3 loop: CASSLGREAPYNEQFF. The CDR3 bases are TGCGCCAGCAGCTTGGGCAGGGAAGCACCCTACAATGAGCAGTTCTTC.

Details on this clonotype: This could be a read error, since a much larger clone is one nucleotide away. V gene TRBV7-8 combines with J gene TRBJ1-1; TRBD1 agrees at 7 bases. The CDR3 sequence is 14 residues long. CDR1 is SGHVS and CDR2 is FQNEAQ in the germline V gene. The CDR3 sequence is CASSSDRAGTEDFF. The CDR3 DNA follows: TGTGCCAGCAGCTCCGACAGGGCAGGGACTGAAGATTTCTTT.

This clonotype appeared many times. This rearrangement joins TRBV5-1 to TRBJ2-1; possible D gene TRBD2, 5 bases. The V gene lost 6 bases and the J gene lost 7 bases, with 17 bases spanning the gap. Germline V gives CDR1 SGHRS, CDR2 YFSETQ. The CDR3 runs to 14 residues. The CDR3 DNA sequence: TGCGCCAGCAACCCCGGGGTAGCTGGGAATGAGCAGTTCTTC. Encoded protein: CASNPGVAGNEQFF.

This clonotype appeared many times. The genes are TRBV20-1 and TRBJ1-3; the D gene is possibly TRBD1 (6 bases). The germline V gene encodes CDR1 DFQATT and CDR2 SNEGSKA (reference sequence). V lost 3 bases and J lost 0, with 21 bases in between. The CDR3 is made up of 18 amino acids. The CDR3 region is CSASAGTRGRSSGNTIYF. The CDR3 DNA is TGCAGTGCTAGTGCCGGGACACGAGGAAGAAGCTCTGGAAACACCATATATTTT.

There are a few counts of this clonotype. This chain joins TRBV4-1 and TRBJ2-7; D call uncertain. Trimming took off 0 bases at V and 3 bases at J, with 6 bases between the two ends. Germline V CDR1 and CDR2: MGHRA, YSYEKL. The CDR3 consists of 13 residues. The CDR3: CASSQEGNYEQYF. In DNA, the CDR3 is TGCGCCAGCAGCCAAGAGGGGAACTACGAGCAGTACTTC.

This clonotype was seen only a few times. The rearrangement joins TRBV29-1 to TRBJ2-1; D is undetermined. Trimming cost V 4 bases and J 0 bases, with 10 bases left between them. This CDR3 comprises 14 residues. Germline CDR1 is SQVTM and CDR2 is ANQGSEA. CDR3 amino acids: CSVASLSSYNEQFF. The CDR3, as DNA: TGCAGCGTTGCAAGTCTGAGCTCCTACAATGAGCAGTTCTTC.

In this sample, this clonotype turned up a few times. This chain links TRBV9 with TRBJ2-1; D is ambiguous. The V gene lost 4 bases and the J gene lost 8 bases, with 13 bases spanning the gap. The CDR3 is 13 residues long. Germline values: CDR1 SGDLS, CDR2 YYNGEE. This CDR3 reads CASSLRSIHEQFF. CDR3 bases: TGTGCCAGCAGCCTCCGAAGTATACATGAGCAGTTCTTC.